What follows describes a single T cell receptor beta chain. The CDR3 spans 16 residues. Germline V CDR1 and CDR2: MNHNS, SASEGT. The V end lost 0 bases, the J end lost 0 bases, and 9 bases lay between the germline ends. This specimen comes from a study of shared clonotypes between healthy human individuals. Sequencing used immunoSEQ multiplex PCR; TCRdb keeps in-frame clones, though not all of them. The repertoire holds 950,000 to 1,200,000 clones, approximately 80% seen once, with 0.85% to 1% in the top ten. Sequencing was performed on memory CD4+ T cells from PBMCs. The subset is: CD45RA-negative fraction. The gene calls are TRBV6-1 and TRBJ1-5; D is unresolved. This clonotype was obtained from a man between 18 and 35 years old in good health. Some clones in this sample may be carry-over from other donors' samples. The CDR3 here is CASSEAGVYSNQPQHF. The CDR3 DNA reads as TGTGCCAGCAGTGAAGCGGGCGTATATAGCAATCAGCCCCAGCATTTT.